The 3 T cell receptor beta chains in this list originate from one sample, sequenced in a study of OX40 agonist ivuxolimab in advanced cancers. TCRdb keeps only in-frame clones here, not all; method: immunoSEQ multiplex PCR. The table lists 65,000 to 80,000 clones, around 80% of them singletons. The specimen was CD4+ or CD8+ T cells sorted from blood, collected in a trial of the OX40 agonist ivuxolimab. All receptors derive from an adult with an advanced solid tumor such as melanoma, head and neck, liver or kidney cancer.

This chain connects TRBV28 to TRBJ2-2; 8 nucleotides match TRBD1. This CDR3 contains 16 residues. Germline V lookup: CDR1 MDHEN, CDR2 SYDVKM. Losses at the gene ends were 5 bases for V and 5 bases for J; bases not matched to a gene: 10. CDR3 DNA: TGTGCCAGCAGTCCCCCCCGGACAGGGAATACCGGGGAGCTGTTTTTT. Residues: CASSPPRTGNTGELFF.

V is TRBV30 and J is TRBJ2-1; 9 nucleotides line up with TRBD2. Germline CDR1 and CDR2: GTSNPN and SVGIG (reference sequence). The CDR3 spans 15 residues. J was trimmed by 8 bases and V by 0 bases; bases with no gene match: 8. CDR3 amino acids: CAWSVGSGRWHEQFF. DNA for the CDR3: TGTGCCTGGAGTGTAGGTAGCGGGAGATGGCATGAGCAGTTCTTC.

About this clone itself: This same CDR3 is encoded by further DNA sequences in the sample. The chain is built from TRBV5-1 and TRBJ1-4, with 9 bases fitting TRBD1. V was clipped by 0 bases and J by 8 bases; unmatched bases: 5. The CDR3 length is 15 residues. CDR1 and CDR2 from the germline V gene are SGHRS and YFSETQ. CDR3 amino acids: CASSLGTGDGEKLFF. The CDR3 bases are TGCGCCAGCAGCTTGGGGACAGGGGATGGGGAAAAACTGTTTTTT. Complete variable domain (other parts from reference TRBV5-1 and TRBJ1-4): KAGVTQTPRYLIKTRGQQVTLSCSPISGHRSVSWYQQTPGQGLQFLFEYFSETQRNKGNFPGRFSGRQFSNSRSEMNVSTLELGDSALYLCASSLGTGDGEKLFFGSGTQLSVL.